This T cell receptor (beta chain) was recovered during a study of control samples from healthy donors and cancer patients. The assay was immunoSEQ multiplex PCR, and TCRdb's table has in-frame clones only and misses some. The repertoire holds hundreds of thousands of clones, about 80% seen once, with 13% in the top ten. Germline-derived CDR1 and CDR2 are MNHEY and SVGAGI. The CDR3 runs 13 residues. Trimming cost V 10 bases and J 7 bases, with 14 bases left between them. The chain links TRBV6-5 to TRBJ1-6; D is possibly TRBD1 (6 bases). The sample consisted of PBMCs. The sequence was obtained from a woman in her sixties with lung cancer. The CDR3 sequence: CANSDRWNSPLHF. CDR3 in DNA: TGTGCCAATTCTGACAGGTGGAATTCACCCCTCCACTTT.